This TCR beta chain was observed in a study of Graves' ophthalmopathy and Graves' hyperthyroidism (dated by TCRdb to the late 2010s). In terms of the full investigation: Peripheral blood was collected at initial diagnosis, prior to any treatment. An independent validation cohort comprised 18 to 20 hyperthyroidism patients and 15 to 17 patients who later progressed from hyperthyroidism to ophthalmopathy. After sampling, hyperthyroidism patients received methimazole starting at 30 mg daily, and ophthalmopathy patients received high-dose intravenous methylprednisolone. In five or six hyperthyroidism patients, T-cell repertoires of thyroid tissue and blood were compared. To explore V-J signatures distinguishing ophthalmopathy from hyperthyroidism, a discovery set of 100 patients (about 41 ophthalmopathy, 57 stable hyperthyroidism) was enrolled. In total, around 130 blood samples were TCR-sequenced: 40 to 45 ophthalmopathy, under 85 hyperthyroidism and around 17 hyperthyroidism-to-ophthalmopathy patients. To tell Graves' ophthalmopathy apart from Graves' hyperthyroidism, and to predict which patients would progress to ophthalmopathy, the study relied on TCR beta repertoire signatures. What the work shows at the level of the full study, not this receptor alone: Among expanded thyroid clonotypes with frequency above 0.001, most also showed up in blood, which suggests that blood repertoires may reflect the thyroid immune response. No statistical method was used to predetermine the sample size, and group allocation was not hidden from the investigators. Ophthalmopathy was separated from stable hyperthyroidism by the 13-signature model with about 88% sensitivity and just under 84% specificity in cross-validation and with 80%/75% in the test set. In validation, the model predicted ophthalmopathy progression with 55% to 71% sensitivity and approximately 78% specificity; eleven to twelve predicted patients were CT-confirmed with GO in a median of about 6.2 months.

With regard to this clonotype: The clone's antigen remains unknown. No base quality values were provided; no much bigger clone lies one nucleotide off.

Patients with ophthalmopathy had moderately to severely active disease, with a Clinical Activity Score of 3 or more, a NOSPECS grade of 4 or more, and a disease duration of less than 3 months. Patients with other autoimmune diseases, uncontrolled infections, pregnancy or lactation were excluded. Clinical symptoms, serum thyroxine, TRAb, thyroid ultrasound and orbital computed tomography formed the basis of the diagnosis. Ficoll-Paque density gradient centrifugation was used to isolate PBMCs from about 9 ml of fresh peripheral blood. Trizol reagent was used to extract the total RNA, and its quality was then checked on an Agilent 2100 Bioanalyzer. Deletion took 0 bases off V and 14 bases off J, with a span of 19 bases between the germline ends. CDR1 LNHNV and CDR2 YYDKDF were looked up in the germline V gene (reference sequence). CDR3 length: 15 amino acids, cysteine to phenylalanine. Just CDR3 DNA is preserved here, 45 bases in frame from base 1.

For repertoire sequencing, TCR beta CDR3 regions were amplified from RNA transcripts. The first round was an RT-PCR using HTBI primers with the Qiagen OneStep RT-PCR kit, and this first round was followed by a second-round multiplex PCR, then size selection and purification. The libraries underwent paired-end sequencing with 100 bp reads on an Illumina HiSeq2000. Per the original workflow: SOAPnuke was used for read processing, and reads with adapters, uncalled bases, a mean Phred below 15, or no exact constant-primer or identifier match were discarded. COPE v1.2.5 was used to merge high-quality paired reads. Clonotypes were defined as unique nucleotide sequences and were aligned to IMGT TRB V, D and J references using MiTCR v1.1. The analysis was limited to V-J combinations with a frequency above 0.0001, which together covered 99.2% of the repertoires. A TCR clonal expansion and chaos score per V-J combination was defined as the ratio of F50 clonal expansion to chaos observed in the TCRdist matrix. Features were reduced by Welch's t-statistics and random forest to 10 to 15 V-J combinations, which fed a naive Bayes classifier. The similarity between thyroid and blood repertoires was quantified using the Morisita-Horn index. TCRdb redid the processing of the public reads, applying fastp at Q25 and MiXCR, and retained in-frame beta chains. Each record represents a unique CDR3 protein, reported with the most common genes and DNA among its rows. The V and J calls reflect TCRdb's pipeline rather than the authors' work. The sample has about 700,000 distinct CDR3 sequences on record, roughly two fifths of them singletons. The ten most abundant clones make up roughly 45% of the sample.

The receptor was derived from an adult man with Graves' ophthalmopathy. Sequencing input: peripheral blood. The chain joins TRBV15 to TRBJ1-4, with the D segment identity uncertain. This receptor has the CDR3 CATSRDSDPRSFLFF. The DNA sequence is TGTGCCACCAGCAGAGATTCCGACCCGCGCAGTTTTCTGTTTTTT. Reference TRBV15 and TRBJ1-4 proteins supply the regions before and after the CDR3; the full variable domain is: DAMVIQNPRYQVTQFGKPVTLSCSQTLNHNVMYWYQQKSSQAPKLLFHYYDKDFNNEADTPDNFQSRRPNTSFCFLDIRSPGLGDTAMYLCATSRDSDPRSFLFFGSGTQLSVL.